One sample yielded the 20 T cell receptor beta chains listed below, sequenced in a study of immune evolution from preneoplasia to lung adenocarcinoma. The assay was immunoSEQ multiplex PCR, and TCRdb's table has in-frame clones only and misses some. The sample holds around 4,100 clones, around four fifths seen once. The specimen sequenced was FFPE minimally invasive lung adenocarcinoma tissue. Receptor source: a person aged 50 or older with lung adenocarcinoma.

V usage is TRBV6-1 and J usage is TRBJ1-5; D may be TRBD1 (5 bases). The CDR3 loop spans 17 amino acids. V dropped 2 bases and J dropped 0 bases, with 14 bases sitting between them. Germline CDR1 and CDR2: MNHNS and SASEGT. This CDR3 is CASSENRQKHSNQPQHF. CDR3 in DNA: TGTGCCAGCAGTGAAAACAGACAGAAACATAGCAATCAGCCCCAGCATTTT.

This clone was picked up a small number of times. V gene TRBV2 combines with J gene TRBJ1-1, with D uncertain. From germline, CDR1 is SNHLY and CDR2 FYNNEI. The CDR3 runs 15 residues. With 6 bases removed from V and 8 bases from J, the gap between germline ends came to 22 bases. As DNA, the CDR3 is TGTGCCAGCAGCTTCCCCCGAGGAGGTCTAACCGAAGCTTTCTTT. It encodes CASSFPRGGLTEAFF.

The chain employs TRBV5-6 and TRBJ2-5; D is perhaps TRBD2 (7 bases). Germline loops: CDR1 SGHDT, CDR2 YYEEEE. Trimming removed 2 bases at V and 1 base at J, with 21 bases between. The CDR3 is made up of 18 amino acids. CDR3 residues: CASSLAGRARGPQETQYF. DNA for the CDR3: TGTGCCAGCAGCTTAGCGGGGCGGGCCCGGGGGCCCCAAGAGACCCAGTACTTC.

The genes are TRBV30 and TRBJ1-5, with D hard to call. Germline V gene lookup returns CDR1 GTSNPN and CDR2 SVGIG (reference sequence). Trimming removed 0 bases from V and 7 bases from J, with 10 bases in between. The CDR3 has 13 amino acids. CDR3 sequence: CAWSVMGGQPQHF. Written as DNA, the CDR3 is TGTGCCTGGAGTGTAATGGGAGGGCAGCCCCAGCATTTT.

The rearrangement links TRBV7-9 to TRBJ2-5; 10 nucleotides match TRBD2. Germline V lookup: CDR1 SEHNR, CDR2 FQNEAQ (reference sequence). This CDR3 is built from 16 residues. Losses at the gene ends were 3 bases for V and 5 bases for J; bases not matched to a gene: 9. CDR3 in DNA: TGTGCCAGCAGCTTTGGGACTAGCGAGATAGTGGAGACCCAGTACTTC. Translation: CASSFGTSEIVETQYF.

CDR3 coding DNA: TGCGCCAGCAGCTGGGACGATTTCTACGAGCAGTACTTC. Protein: CASSWDDFYEQYF. V is TRBV5-1 and J is TRBJ2-7; D possibly matches TRBD1 or TRBD2 (5 bases each). With 3 bases removed from V and 3 bases from J, the gap between germline ends came to 10 bases. In germline, CDR1 is SGHRS, CDR2 YFSETQ. This CDR3 is built from 13 residues.

The rearrangement uses TRBV6-1 and TRBJ2-7; unclear D gene. The CDR3 is made up of 13 amino acids. Germline assignment: CDR1 MNHNS and CDR2 SASEGT. V was cut by 10 bases and J by 4 bases, with 17 bases left in between. The CDR3 coding sequence is TGTGCCACACGACAATTAGTATATTACGAGCAGTACTTC. It yields the protein CATRQLVYYEQYF.

The chain employs TRBV7-9 and TRBJ1-1; D call uncertain. CDR1 and CDR2 (germline): SEHNR, FQNEAQ (reference sequence). V shed 0 bases and J shed 3 bases, with 11 bases lying between them. The CDR3 is made up of 15 amino acids. The CDR3 spells CASSLALGIYTEAFF. CDR3 coding DNA: TGTGCCAGCAGCTTAGCGCTGGGGATTTACACTGAAGCTTTCTTT.

The CDR3 DNA follows: TGCGCCAGCATCCTGCGGGAGCTAAGGACCTACGAGCAGTACTTC. It specifies CASILRELRTYEQYF. The chain uses TRBV23-1 and TRBJ2-7; 7 bases fit TRBD2. TRBV23-1 is recorded as an ORF, its role being uncertain. The J segment lost 2 bases and the V segment lost 7 bases, leaving 11 bases of the junction unmatched. The CDR3 loop spans 15 amino acids.

The rearrangement uses TRBV29-1 and TRBJ1-4; a weak D match, TRBD1 (5 bases). The CDR3 consists of 14 residues. The ends were cut back, 7 bases at V and 7 bases at J, with 19 bases in the middle. Germline loops: CDR1 SQVTM, CDR2 ANQGSEA. The CDR3 DNA sequence: TGCAGCGCTCAAGGTGGGGGGGACGGTGAAAAACTGTTTTTT. Translated, it gives CSAQGGGDGEKLFF.

The rearrangement uses TRBV18 and TRBJ2-5, with D maybe TRBD2 (6 bases). The J call is uncertain, as TRBJ2-7 better fits the DNA end. The CDR3 is 13 residues long. Looked up from germline, CDR1 is KGHSH and CDR2 is LQKENI. The CDR3 protein is CASSPPGLNEQYF. The DNA for the CDR3 is TGTGCCAGCTCACCACCGGGACTCAACGAGCAGTACTTC.

The V call is TRBV18, the J call TRBJ1-1; possibly TRBD1 for D (6 bases). Germline V CDR1 and CDR2: KGHSH, LQKENI. Trimming stripped 3 bases from V and 6 bases from J, with 14 bases between. This CDR3 region has 14 residues. In nucleotides, the CDR3 is TGTGCCAGCTCACCTGGCAACAGGGCCTCTGAAGCTTTCTTT. Residues: CASSPGNRASEAFF. Using reference TRBV18 and TRBJ1-1 for the parts outside the CDR3, the full variable domain is NAGVMQNPRHLVRRRGQEARLRCSPMKGHSHVYWYRQLPEEGLKFMVYLQKENIIDESGMPKERFSAEFPKEGPSILRIQQVVRGDSAAYFCASSPGNRASEAFFGQGTRLTVV.

The chain links TRBV19 to TRBJ2-6; 10 bases agree with TRBD1. With 4 bases clipped from V and 4 bases from J, the junction kept 4 bases outside the gene matches. The CDR3 runs to 16 residues. CDR1 is LNHDA, CDR2 SQIVND, per germline (reference sequence). CDR3 DNA sequence: TGTGCCAGTAGTAGACAGGGGGCGGGAGGGGCCAACGTCCTGACTTTC. Protein sequence: CASSRQGAGGANVLTF. Together with reference TRBV19 and TRBJ2-6, the CDR3 gives the full variable domain: DGGITQSPKYLFRKEGQNVTLSCEQNLNHDAMYWYRQDPGQGLRLIYYSQIVNDFQKGDIAEGYSVSREKKESFPLTVTSAQKNPTAFYLCASSRQGAGGANVLTFGAGSRLTVL.

The chain combines TRBV19 with TRBJ2-7; TRBD1 agrees at 7 bases. J was trimmed by 3 bases and V by 3 bases; bases with no gene match: 8. This CDR3 is 15 amino acids long. Per germline, CDR1 LNHDA and CDR2 SQIVND (reference sequence). CDR3 protein: CASSIAGTDIYEQYF. In DNA form, the CDR3 reads TGTGCCAGTAGTATCGCCGGGACAGATATCTACGAGCAGTACTTC.

This clone appeared a few times. The CDR3, as DNA: TGCGCCAGCAGCGAAGGGACAGGGAACTACGAGCAGTACTTC. It yields the protein CASSEGTGNYEQYF. The chain couples TRBV5-1 to TRBJ2-7, with TRBD1 identical over 9 bases. The CDR3 loop spans 14 amino acids. Germline V gives CDR1 SGHRS, CDR2 YFSETQ. Unmatched junction bases numbered 5, after V lost 4 bases and J lost 3 bases.

This clone is judged large (0.1 to 1%). For the CDR3, the DNA is TGTGCCAGCAGCTTAGGAACTAGCGGGAGTGTTTACGAGCAGTACTTC. Translation gives CASSLGTSGSVYEQYF. The chain employs TRBV11-2 and TRBJ2-7; 11 bases are a match to TRBD2. The CDR3 runs 16 residues. Trimming removed 1 base from V and 4 bases from J; junction bases left unmatched: 6. Germline V gene sequence: CDR1 SGHAT, CDR2 FQNNGV.

The chain combines TRBV7-6 with TRBJ2-7; D may correspond to TRBD1 or TRBD2 (6 bases each). With 2 bases removed from V and 3 bases from J, the gap between germline ends came to 17 bases. Germline V CDR1 and CDR2: SGHVS, FNYEAQ. This CDR3 has 16 amino acids. The CDR3 loop is CASSLYGEGGGYEQYF. CDR3 coding DNA: TGTGCCAGCAGCTTATATGGGGAAGGGGGAGGCTACGAGCAGTACTTC. Drawing the rest from reference TRBV7-6 and TRBJ2-7, the complete variable domain is GAGVSQSPRYKVTKRGQDVALRCDPISGHVSLYWYRQALGQGPEFLTYFNYEAQQDKSGLPNDRFSAERPEGSISTLTIQRTEQRDSAMYRCASSLYGEGGGYEQYFGPGTRLTVT.

The V call is TRBV29-1, the J call TRBJ2-7; 7 nucleotides align to TRBD2. This CDR3 is built from 12 residues. With V trimmed by 6 bases and J by 6 bases, 8 bases remained unmatched. Germline lookup yields CDR1 SQVTM and CDR2 ANQGSEA. The CDR3 loop reads CSVRGGGSEQYF. CDR3 sequence (DNA): TGCAGCGTGCGGGGCGGGGGAAGCGAGCAGTACTTC.

The chain links TRBV7-9 to TRBJ2-1, with TRBD2 matching 12 bases. The V segment lost 5 bases and the J segment 10 bases; nucleotides outside the gene matches: 6. The CDR3 totals 14 residues. Germline V gives CDR1 SEHNR, CDR2 FQNEAQ (reference sequence). In DNA, the CDR3 is TGTGCCAGCAGCCGACTAGCGGGAGAGTGGGAGCAGTTCTTC. Its translation is CASSRLAGEWEQFF.

The chain links TRBV6-5 to TRBJ2-3, with 8 bases lining up with TRBD2. Trimming cost V 2 bases and J 0 bases; bases outside gene matches: 4. CDR1 is MNHEY, CDR2 SVGAGI, per germline. The CDR3 is 16 residues long. CDR3 sequence: CASSYRRGASTDTQYF. The DNA of the CDR3 is TGTGCCAGCAGTTACAGGCGGGGGGCTAGCACAGATACGCAGTATTTT.